Presented here are 21 T cell receptor beta chains from one specimen sequenced in a study of T cells in localized non-small cell lung cancer. TCRdb keeps only in-frame clones here, not all; method: immunoSEQ multiplex PCR. The sample holds tens of thousands of clones, 75% to 85% seen once. The source was PBMCs, collected before any cancer treatment. These receptors were obtained from a woman aged 35-75 years with stage II squamous cell lung carcinoma.

V is TRBV6-6 and J is TRBJ2-5; D uncertain. Trimming cost V 4 bases and J 0 bases, with 3 bases left between them. CDR3 length: 12 residues. CDR1 MNHNY and CDR2 SVGAGI come from the germline V gene (reference sequence). The CDR3 reads CASSSDQETQYF. The CDR3, as DNA: TGTGCCAGCAGTTCAGACCAAGAGACCCAGTACTTC.

The chain carries TRBV18 and TRBJ1-6; weak D call: TRBD1 (6 bases). Germline assignment: CDR1 KGHSH and CDR2 LQKENI. V was pared by 3 bases and J by 5 bases, with 14 bases between. The CDR3 sequence is 16 residues long. CDR3 coding DNA: TGTGCCAGCTCACCTCAGGGGCAGGACAATAATTCACCCCTCCACTTT. Residues: CASSPQGQDNNSPLHF. Combining the CDR3 with reference TRBV18 and TRBJ1-6 gives the whole variable domain NAGVMQNPRHLVRRRGQEARLRCSPMKGHSHVYWYRQLPEEGLKFMVYLQKENIIDESGMPKERFSAEFPKEGPSILRIQQVVRGDSAAYFCASSPQGQDNNSPLHFGNGTRLTVT.

This rearrangement joins TRBV11-2 to TRBJ2-5, with D tentatively TRBD1 or TRBD2 (5 bases each). Per the germline V gene, CDR1 is SGHAT and CDR2 is FQNNGV. Trimming left V 3 bases short and J 5 bases short, with 13 bases between. The CDR3 consists of 14 residues. In DNA, the CDR3 is TGTGCCAGCAGCTTTCAGGCCGGGACGGAGACCCAGTACTTC. This encodes CASSFQAGTETQYF.

This chain joins TRBV7-3 and TRBJ1-5, with D uncertain. This CDR3 has 13 amino acids. Germline assignment: CDR1 SGHTA and CDR2 FQGTGA. Trimming shortened V by 2 bases and J by 4 bases, and 6 bases separated the two germline ends. The CDR3 DNA reads as TGTGCCAGCAGCTTAGACCGGAATCAGCCCCAGCATTTT. Its protein product is CASSLDRNQPQHF. Combining the CDR3 with reference TRBV7-3 and TRBJ1-5 gives the whole variable domain GAGVSQTPSNKVTEKGKYVELRCDPISGHTALYWYRQSLGQGPEFLIYFQGTGAADDSGLPNDRFFAVRPEGSVSTLKIQRTERGDSAVYLCASSLDRNQPQHFGDGTRLSIL.

The chain has TRBV18 and TRBJ2-4; D gene unclear. With 2 bases removed from V and 2 bases from J, the gap between germline ends came to 4 bases. Germline V gene data show CDR1 as KGHSH and CDR2 as LQKENI. The CDR3 sequence is 13 residues long. CDR3 sequence: CASSPETKNIQYF. The CDR3 DNA follows: TGTGCCAGCTCACCAGAGACCAAAAACATTCAGTACTTC. Variable domain in full (rest from reference TRBV18 and TRBJ2-4): NAGVMQNPRHLVRRRGQEARLRCSPMKGHSHVYWYRQLPEEGLKFMVYLQKENIIDESGMPKERFSAEFPKEGPSILRIQQVVRGDSAAYFCASSPETKNIQYFGAGTRLSVL.

The chain recombines TRBV6-5 with TRBJ2-7; the D gene is possibly TRBD1 (6 bases). Looked up from germline, CDR1 is MNHEY and CDR2 is SVGAGI. The CDR3 is 15 residues long. V was trimmed by 6 bases and J by 0 bases, leaving 15 bases between them. CDR3 sequence (DNA): TGTGCCAGCAGAAACACAGGGAAGAGCTCCTACGAGCAGTACTTC. Its protein product is CASRNTGKSSYEQYF.

With regard to this clone: Other nucleotide sequences from this sample produce the same CDR3. This chain uses TRBV7-2 with TRBJ2-3; D ambiguous. Germline-derived CDR1 and CDR2 are SGHTA and FQGNSA. Trimming left V 4 bases short and J 1 base short, with 6 bases between. The CDR3 loop spans 13 amino acids. CDR3 DNA: TGTGCCAGCAGCTCTGGAGGCACAGATACGCAGTATTTT. Translation: CASSSGGTDTQYF. Using reference TRBV7-2 and TRBJ2-3 for the parts outside the CDR3, the full variable domain is GAGVSQSPSNKVTEKGKDVELRCDPISGHTALYWYRQSLGQGLEFLIYFQGNSAPDKSGLPSDRFSAERTGGSVSTLTIQRTQQEDSAVYLCASSSGGTDTQYFGPGTRLTVL.

This clone was observed a few times. This chain connects TRBV5-6 to TRBJ2-3; perhaps TRBD1 as D (6 bases). Germline V gene data show CDR1 as SGHDT and CDR2 as YYEEEE. The CDR3 length is 15 residues. V shed 6 bases and J shed 3 bases, with 17 bases lying between them. In nucleotides, the CDR3 is TGTGCCAGCATCCAATGGACAGCCCAAACAGATACGCAGTATTTT. Amino acid sequence: CASIQWTAQTDTQYF.

This rearrangement joins TRBV14 to TRBJ2-5; D is unclear. Trimming removed 3 bases at V and 2 bases at J, with 7 bases between. The CDR3 has 13 amino acids. Germline V gene sequence: CDR1 SGHDN, CDR2 FVKESK. This chain's CDR3 is CASSHFRQETQYF. The CDR3, as DNA: TGTGCCAGCAGCCATTTTCGGCAAGAGACCCAGTACTTC.

The rearrangement links TRBV4-2 to TRBJ2-5; no firm D call. This CDR3 has 14 amino acids. Trimming stripped 1 base from V and 0 bases from J, with 6 bases between. Per germline, CDR1 LGHNA and CDR2 YNFKEQ. CDR3: CASSQGGNQETQYF. The CDR3 nucleotides are TGTGCCAGCAGCCAAGGAGGAAACCAAGAGACCCAGTACTTC.

V usage is TRBV7-2 and J usage is TRBJ2-7; maybe TRBD2 (6 bases). The CDR3 sequence is 15 residues long. Germline CDR1 SGHTA, CDR2 FQGNSA. V was clipped by 7 bases and J by 5 bases, with 21 bases between them. CDR3 nucleotides: TGTGCCAGCAACCCTAGCGATTCTTGGGTCCACGAGCAGTACTTC. Its protein is CASNPSDSWVHEQYF. The variable domain in full, with the rest retrieved from reference TRBV7-2 and TRBJ2-7, is GAGVSQSPSNKVTEKGKDVELRCDPISGHTALYWYRQSLGQGLEFLIYFQGNSAPDKSGLPSDRFSAERTGGSVSTLTIQRTQQEDSAVYLCASNPSDSWVHEQYFGPGTRLTVT.

This chain connects TRBV11-3 to TRBJ2-2; TRBD2 matches at 12 bases. The length of the CDR3 is 15 residues. With 5 bases clipped from V and 12 bases from J, the junction kept 10 bases outside the gene matches. In germline, CDR1 is SGHNT, CDR2 YENEEA. CDR3 in amino acids: CASSPDGLAGRQLFF. DNA for the CDR3: TGTGCCAGCAGCCCAGACGGACTAGCGGGGCGTCAGCTGTTTTTT.

The genes are TRBV15 and TRBJ2-2, with D maybe TRBD1 (5 bases). Looked up from germline, CDR1 is LNHNV and CDR2 is YYDKDF (reference sequence). The CDR3 consists of 14 residues. Trimming pared 1 base from V and 8 bases from J, leaving 11 bases between. The CDR3 DNA sequence: TGTGCCACCAGCAGAGGGGCAGGGTCAGGGGAGCTGTTTTTT. Residues: CATSRGAGSGELFF.

The chain carries TRBV11-2 and TRBJ2-1; 10 nucleotides line up with TRBD2. Germline values: CDR1 SGHAT, CDR2 FQNNGV. The V segment lost 6 bases and the J segment 7 bases; nucleotides outside the gene matches: 3. The length of the CDR3 is 13 residues. The CDR3 sequence: CASSTSGKNEQFF. In nucleotides, the CDR3 is TGTGCCAGCAGTACTAGCGGGAAGAATGAGCAGTTCTTC. The full variable domain, rest sourced from reference TRBV11-2 and TRBJ2-1, is EAGVAQSPRYKIIEKRQSVAFWCNPISGHATLYWYQQILGQGPKLLIQFQNNGVVDDSQLPKDRFSAERLKGVDSTLKIQPAKLEDSAVYLCASSTSGKNEQFFGPGTRLTVL.

The CDR3 spells CASSSKSLATTLNEQYV. CDR3 sequence (DNA): TGTGCCAGCAGCTCCAAGTCACTAGCCACCACCCTTAACGAGCAGTACGTC. The chain carries TRBV13 and TRBJ2-7; D might be TRBD2 (6 bases). The CDR3 extends over 17 amino acids. Per germline, CDR1 PRHDT and CDR2 FYEKMQ (reference sequence). The ends were cut back, 4 bases at V and 5 bases at J, with 24 bases in the middle.

The chain links TRBV6-4 to TRBJ2-3; 12 bases agree with TRBD2. CDR3 size: 15 residues. Germline trimming cut 4 bases from V and 8 bases from J; bases unmatched to any gene: 7. The germline CDR1 and CDR2 sequences are MRHNA and SNTAGT. The CDR3 spells CASSASGRVHGTQYF. The DNA of the CDR3 is TGTGCCAGCAGTGCTAGCGGGAGGGTTCATGGTACGCAGTATTTT.

CDR3 protein: CASNGGSSYNEQFF. As DNA, the CDR3 is TGTGCCAGCAATGGGGGGAGCTCCTACAATGAGCAGTTCTTC. The chain joins TRBV7-2 to TRBJ2-1, with D possibly TRBD2 on 6 matching bases. Per the germline V gene, CDR1 is SGHTA and CDR2 is FQGNSA. The CDR3 is made up of 14 amino acids. Trimming cost V 7 bases and J 0 bases, with 10 bases left between them.

This clone was observed a handful of times. The chain couples TRBV13 to TRBJ2-3; perhaps TRBD1 as D (5 bases). Germline-derived CDR1 and CDR2 are PRHDT and FYEKMQ (reference sequence). This CDR3 has 14 residues. With 3 bases removed from V and 8 bases from J, the gap between germline ends came to 15 bases. Here the CDR3 reads CASSFRGARGTQYF. The CDR3 DNA follows: TGTGCCAGCAGCTTCCGTGGGGCGCGCGGTACGCAGTATTTT.

The CDR3 DNA follows: TGTGCCAGCAGTTTGGGCAGGGCTGGAAACACCATATATTTT. It yields the protein CASSLGRAGNTIYF. The V gene is TRBV28, the J gene TRBJ1-3; D may be TRBD1 (5 bases). This CDR3 has 14 amino acids. Trimming took off 3 bases at V and 2 bases at J, with 8 bases between the two ends. CDR1 and CDR2 (germline): MDHEN, SYDVKM.

J is TRBJ2-5 and V is TRBV11-2; TRBD1 aligns across 7 bases. There are 16 residues in the CDR3. Germline CDR1 is SGHAT and CDR2 is FQNNGV. Trimming cost V 1 base and J 2 bases; bases outside gene matches: 7. DNA of the CDR3: TGTGCCAGCAGCTTAGTTATAGGGGGACAGCAAGAGACCCAGTACTTC. Translating gives CASSLVIGGQQETQYF.

The V gene is TRBV6-8, the J gene TRBJ2-3, with D possibly TRBD1 on 5 matching bases. Trimming stripped 5 bases from V and 1 base from J, with 13 bases between. The CDR3 runs 15 residues. Germline CDR1 is MNHGY and CDR2 is SAAAGT. The CDR3 DNA reads TGTGCCAGCAGTGAAGTAACAGGCGGCACAGATACGCAGTATTTT. Protein: CASSEVTGGTDTQYF.